This TCR beta chain stems from a study of T cells in Graves' hyperthyroidism and ophthalmopathy. It was RNA transcripts that yielded the amplified TCR beta CDR3 regions. When the TCR CDR3 underwent first-round RT-PCR, the HTBI primer set was used. TCRdb ran MiXCR on the multiplex PCR reads and lists one entry per CDR3 protein. The sample yields some 600,000 distinct CDR3 sequences, 46% seen once. In germline, CDR1 is MGHDK, CDR2 SYGVNS. The CDR3 runs to 15 residues. V trimming: 8 bases; J trimming: 9 bases; junction bases outside the gene matches: 11. J is TRBJ2-3 and V is TRBV25-1; 13 bases align to TRBD2. The sequencing sample was made of peripheral blood or thyroid tissue (not recorded which). This receptor was obtained from a woman younger than 35 with Graves' hyperthyroidism. The CDR3 reads CASVVLRTSGRTQYF. The CDR3 coding sequence is TGTGCCAGCGTTGTTCTGAGGACTAGCGGGAGAACGCAGTATTTT.